The rows below give T cell receptor beta chains drawn from one sample of a study of monozygotic twins with cystic fibrosis. This table comes from immunoSEQ multiplex PCR, and its TCRdb copy is limited to in-frame clones, with some not included. This sample has tens of thousands of clones; roughly 89% occur once, and the top ten carry roughly 1.2%. Sequencing was performed on blood. Every receptor here comes from a young woman with cystic fibrosis. CDR3s include the opening cysteine and the closing phenylalanine or tryptophan. A D gene is named only where the DNA matches it firmly. Not every row has a clone size; where given, it reads once, few, many or a size class.

v_call: TRBV9; clone_size: -; d_call: -; j_call: TRBJ2-1; cdr3_aa: CASNGGRRGNEQFF; cdr3_nt: TGTGCCAGCAACGGGGGCCGGCGGGGCAATGAGCAGTTCTTC
v_call: TRBV10-3; clone_size: -; d_call: -; j_call: TRBJ2-7; cdr3_aa: CAISEMPSDEQYF; cdr3_nt: TGTGCCATCAGTGAGATGCCATCCGACGAGCAGTACTTC
v_call: TRBV28; clone_size: -; d_call: TRBD1; j_call: TRBJ2-7; cdr3_aa: CASSFNRGYEQYF; cdr3_nt: TGTGCCAGCAGTTTCAACAGGGGCTACGAGCAGTACTTC
v_call: TRBV6-1; clone_size: -; d_call: TRBD1; j_call: TRBJ2-2; cdr3_aa: CASSGQPDRGWAGELFF; cdr3_nt: TGTGCCAGCAGTGGTCAACCCGACAGGGGATGGGCCGGGGAGCTGTTTTTT
v_call: TRBV19; clone_size: -; d_call: TRBD1; j_call: TRBJ1-6; cdr3_aa: CASSIAQGAYNSPLHF; cdr3_nt: TGTGCCAGTAGTATAGCACAGGGGGCTTATAATTCACCCCTCCACTTT
v_call: TRBV2; clone_size: -; d_call: TRBD1; j_call: TRBJ1-2; cdr3_aa: CASFGTGEAYGYTF; cdr3_nt: TGTGCCAGCTTCGGGACAGGGGAGGCCTATGGCTACACCTTC
v_call: TRBV19; clone_size: -; d_call: -; j_call: TRBJ2-3; cdr3_aa: CASTNPGLQGSRYF; cdr3_nt: TGTGCCAGTACCAACCCGGGCCTACAGGGTTCGAGATATTTT
v_call: TRBV6-1; clone_size: -; d_call: -; j_call: TRBJ1-5; cdr3_aa: CASSQAGQQPQHF; cdr3_nt: TGTGCCAGCAGTCAGGCAGGGCAGCAGCCCCAGCATTTT
v_call: TRBV15; clone_size: -; d_call: TRBD1; j_call: TRBJ1-1; cdr3_aa: CATSSLRGPDTEAFF; cdr3_nt: TGTGCCACCAGCAGTCTCAGGGGGCCGGACACTGAAGCTTTCTTT
v_call: TRBV5-5; clone_size: -; d_call: -; j_call: TRBJ1-5; cdr3_aa: CASSDIGAKNQPQHF; cdr3_nt: TGTGCCAGCAGCGATATAGGCGCGAAAAATCAGCCCCAGCATTTT
v_call: TRBV19; clone_size: once; d_call: -; j_call: TRBJ2-3; cdr3_aa: CASSTPLNTQYF; cdr3_nt: TGTGCCAGTAGTACCCCCCTTAATACGCAGTATTTT
v_call: TRBV6-5; clone_size: -; d_call: -; j_call: TRBJ1-3; cdr3_aa: CASSYSGRTRNTIYF; cdr3_nt: TGTGCCAGCAGTTACTCGGGCAGGACAAGAAACACCATATATTTT
v_call: TRBV5-1; clone_size: -; d_call: TRBD1; j_call: TRBJ1-2; cdr3_aa: CASSLGDRTIYGYTF; cdr3_nt: TGCGCCAGCAGCCTGGGGGACAGAACCATCTATGGCTACACCTTC
v_call: TRBV13; clone_size: -; d_call: -; j_call: TRBJ1-2; cdr3_aa: CASSSSEGPNYGYTF; cdr3_nt: TGTGCCAGCAGCTCCTCTGAGGGGCCTAACTATGGCTACACCTTC
v_call: TRBV13; clone_size: -; d_call: -; j_call: TRBJ1-2; cdr3_aa: CASSLALKDGYTF; cdr3_nt: TGTGCCAGCAGCTTAGCCTTGAAGGATGGCTACACCTTC
v_call: TRBV10-2; clone_size: -; d_call: -; j_call: TRBJ1-5; cdr3_aa: CASSERTANQPQHF; cdr3_nt: TGCGCCAGCAGTGAGAGGACCGCCAATCAGCCCCAGCATTTT
v_call: TRBV7-2; clone_size: -; d_call: TRBD2; j_call: TRBJ2-7; cdr3_aa: CASSLWGRDEQYF; cdr3_nt: TGTGCCAGCAGCTTATGGGGGAGGGACGAGCAGTACTTC
v_call: TRBV5-1; clone_size: -; d_call: -; j_call: TRBJ2-5; cdr3_aa: CASSNNRVQETQYF; cdr3_nt: TGCGCCAGCAGCAACAACAGGGTACAAGAGACCCAGTACTTC
v_call: TRBV19; clone_size: -; d_call: -; j_call: TRBJ1-1; cdr3_aa: CASSHTGWAEAFF; cdr3_nt: TGTGCCAGTAGTCATACAGGGTGGGCTGAAGCTTTCTTT
v_call: TRBV30; clone_size: -; d_call: -; j_call: TRBJ2-2; cdr3_aa: CAWIFRGDRTGELFF; cdr3_nt: TGTGCCTGGATTTTCAGGGGGGATCGCACCGGGGAGCTGTTTTTT
v_call: TRBV25-1; clone_size: few; d_call: -; j_call: TRBJ1-3; cdr3_aa: CASSLRSSSGNTIYF; cdr3_nt: TGTGCCAGCAGCCTTCGCTCGTCCTCTGGAAACACCATATATTTT
v_call: TRBV9; clone_size: -; d_call: -; j_call: TRBJ1-3; cdr3_aa: CASSVGEGISGNTIYF; cdr3_nt: TGTGCCAGCAGCGTAGGGGAGGGGATCTCTGGAAACACCATATATTTT
v_call: TRBV11-2; clone_size: -; d_call: -; j_call: TRBJ1-3; cdr3_aa: CASSVGLSGVTGNTIYF; cdr3_nt: TGTGCCAGCAGCGTCGGCCTCTCAGGGGTAACTGGAAACACCATATATTTT
v_call: TRBV5-1; clone_size: -; d_call: TRBD1; j_call: TRBJ1-1; cdr3_aa: CASSPSGRDRAMGGAFF; cdr3_nt: TGCGCCAGCAGCCCTTCCGGCCGGGACAGGGCCATGGGGGGAGCTTTCTTT
v_call: TRBV9; clone_size: once; d_call: -; j_call: TRBJ1-1; cdr3_aa: CASSVDGGRGTEAFF; cdr3_nt: TGTGCCAGCAGCGTAGATGGGGGGCGGGGCACTGAAGCTTTCTTT
v_call: TRBV25-1; clone_size: -; d_call: -; j_call: TRBJ1-2; cdr3_aa: CASRQIEGHGYTF; cdr3_nt: TGTGCCAGCAGACAAATCGAGGGTCATGGCTACACCTTC
v_call: TRBV6-1; clone_size: -; d_call: TRBD2; j_call: TRBJ2-3; cdr3_aa: CASSEVSGGADTQYF; cdr3_nt: TGTGCCAGCAGTGAAGTTAGCGGGGGGGCAGATACGCAGTATTTT
v_call: TRBV14; clone_size: -; d_call: TRBD1; j_call: TRBJ2-6; cdr3_aa: CASSHLTGVGANVLTF; cdr3_nt: TGTGCCAGCAGCCATCTGACAGGGGTTGGGGCCAACGTCCTGACTTTC
v_call: TRBV6-6; clone_size: -; d_call: TRBD1; j_call: TRBJ1-1; cdr3_aa: CASSHDRDQPEAFF; cdr3_nt: TGTGCCAGCAGCCATGACAGGGACCAACCTGAAGCTTTCTTT
v_call: TRBV7-2; clone_size: -; d_call: TRBD1; j_call: TRBJ2-5; cdr3_aa: CASSSGSLTGFGETQYF; cdr3_nt: TGTGCCAGCAGCTCGGGGTCCTTGACAGGGTTCGGAGAGACCCAGTACTTC
v_call: TRBV5-1; clone_size: -; d_call: -; j_call: TRBJ2-6; cdr3_aa: CASSFGGPGSPGANVLTF; cdr3_nt: TGCGCCAGCAGCTTTGGGGGGCCCGGCTCTCCTGGGGCCAACGTCCTGACTTTC
v_call: TRBV5-1; clone_size: -; d_call: TRBD2; j_call: TRBJ2-1; cdr3_aa: CASSLGLAGNEQFF; cdr3_nt: TGCGCCAGCAGCTTGGGGCTAGCGGGAAATGAGCAGTTCTTC
v_call: TRBV6-6; clone_size: -; d_call: -; j_call: TRBJ1-4; cdr3_aa: CASSYSPLATNEKLFF; cdr3_nt: TGTGCCAGCAGTTACTCCCCGCTCGCAACTAATGAAAAACTGTTTTTT
v_call: TRBV5-1; clone_size: -; d_call: TRBD1; j_call: TRBJ1-6; cdr3_aa: CASSATGVNSPLHF; cdr3_nt: TGCGCCAGCAGCGCGACAGGGGTTAATTCACCCCTCCACTTT
v_call: TRBV19; clone_size: -; d_call: -; j_call: TRBJ1-1; cdr3_aa: CASILMGSTEAFF; cdr3_nt: TGTGCCAGTATTTTAATGGGTAGCACTGAAGCTTTCTTT
v_call: TRBV5-1; clone_size: -; d_call: TRBD2; j_call: TRBJ2-2; cdr3_aa: CASSLAGTGELFF; cdr3_nt: TGCGCCAGCAGCCTAGCGGGCACCGGGGAGCTGTTTTTT
v_call: TRBV27; clone_size: -; d_call: TRBD1; j_call: TRBJ2-5; cdr3_aa: CASSLWDRRYQETQYF; cdr3_nt: TGTGCCAGCAGTTTATGGGACAGGCGATACCAAGAGACCCAGTACTTC
v_call: TRBV2; clone_size: -; d_call: TRBD1; j_call: TRBJ2-2; cdr3_aa: CASGQGAKANTGELFF; cdr3_nt: TGTGCCAGCGGACAGGGGGCGAAAGCGAACACCGGGGAGCTGTTTTTT
v_call: TRBV5-5; clone_size: -; d_call: -; j_call: TRBJ2-3; cdr3_aa: CASSLVSTDTQYF; cdr3_nt: TGTGCCAGCAGCTTGGTGTCCACAGATACGCAGTATTTT
v_call: TRBV19; clone_size: -; d_call: TRBD1; j_call: TRBJ1-1; cdr3_aa: CASTSTGAGGEAFF; cdr3_nt: TGTGCCAGTACCTCAACAGGGGCGGGTGGTGAAGCTTTCTTT
v_call: TRBV14; clone_size: -; d_call: -; j_call: TRBJ2-2; cdr3_aa: CASSQGGELFF; cdr3_nt: TGTGCCAGCAGCCAAGGCGGGGAGCTGTTTTTT
v_call: TRBV4-1; clone_size: -; d_call: -; j_call: TRBJ2-4; cdr3_aa: CASSHPPRGGRKNIQYF; cdr3_nt: TGCGCCAGCAGCCACCCCCCGCGAGGAGGCCGGAAAAACATTCAGTACTTC
v_call: TRBV25-1; clone_size: once; d_call: -; j_call: TRBJ2-5; cdr3_aa: CASSQGTGQETQYF; cdr3_nt: TGTGCCAGCAGTCAGGGGACGGGCCAAGAGACCCAGTACTTC
v_call: TRBV10-1; clone_size: few; d_call: -; j_call: TRBJ1-1; cdr3_aa: CASSSWTGTEAFF; cdr3_nt: TGCGCCAGCAGTTCCTGGACCGGGACTGAAGCTTTCTTT
v_call: TRBV4-1; clone_size: -; d_call: TRBD1; j_call: TRBJ1-2; cdr3_aa: CASSQDRDSLTRGYTF; cdr3_nt: TGCGCCAGCAGCCAAGATAGGGACAGCCTTACTCGGGGCTACACCTTC
v_call: TRBV2; clone_size: -; d_call: -; j_call: TRBJ2-7; cdr3_aa: CASSEVYGTYEQYF; cdr3_nt: TGTGCCAGCAGTGAGGTTTATGGGACCTACGAGCAGTACTTC
v_call: TRBV4-1; clone_size: -; d_call: TRBD2; j_call: TRBJ2-7; cdr3_aa: CASSQDLAGGKQYF; cdr3_nt: TGCGCCAGCAGCCAAGACCTAGCGGGGGGAAAGCAGTACTTC
v_call: TRBV27; clone_size: -; d_call: -; j_call: TRBJ2-5; cdr3_aa: CASSKFGSVLETQYF; cdr3_nt: TGTGCCAGCAGCAAGTTCGGGTCGGTCTTAGAGACCCAGTACTTC
v_call: TRBV9; clone_size: -; d_call: TRBD2; j_call: TRBJ2-3; cdr3_aa: CASSPDLAGDSDTQYF; cdr3_nt: TGTGCCAGCAGCCCTGACCTAGCGGGGGACTCAGATACGCAGTATTTT
v_call: TRBV30; clone_size: -; d_call: TRBD1; j_call: TRBJ1-4; cdr3_aa: CAWSAGQGTNEKLFF; cdr3_nt: TGTGCCTGGAGTGCAGGACAGGGAACTAATGAAAAACTGTTTTTT